The 8 T cell receptor beta chains in this list originate from one sample, sequenced in a study of T cells after yellow fever vaccination. A single record per CDR3 protein comes from TCRdb applying MiXCR to the 5' RACE reads. The sample contains 620,000 or so distinct CDR3 sequences, less than 20% of which appear only once. The sample here was PBMCs, taken roughly 5 days after the first yellow fever vaccination. These receptors all come from a man aged 18-30 years who received the YFV17D yellow fever vaccine.

A word on this clonotype: Relative to the germline gene, one junction end is altered; a read error may explain this. The chain links TRBV12-3 or TRBV12-4 to TRBJ2-1; possible D gene TRBD2, 5 bases. The CDR3 runs 16 residues. CDR3 residues: CANSPNMASPNNEQFF. CDR3 in DNA: TGTGCCAACAGTCCAAATATGGCTAGCCCTAACAATGAGCAGTTCTTC.

Only a few counts were recorded for this clonotype. This chain links TRBV4-1 with TRBJ2-7; the D call may be TRBD1 or TRBD2 (5 bases each). V lost 2 bases to trimming and J lost 5 bases, with 16 bases between them. CDR3 length: 15 residues. Germline loops: CDR1 MGHRA, CDR2 YSYEKL. For the CDR3, the DNA is TGCGCCAGCAGCCAAACGTGGGGGTTTGAACACGAGCAGTACTTC. The encoded protein is CASSQTWGFEHEQYF.

The V call is TRBV5-4, the J call TRBJ2-7; 7 nucleotides align to TRBD2. The germline V gene has CDR1 SGHNT and CDR2 YYREEE (reference sequence). CDR3 length equals 11 residues. The J segment lost 8 bases and the V segment lost 3 bases, leaving 2 bases of the junction unmatched. CDR3 loop: CASSWGGKQYF. The CDR3 DNA reads TGTGCCAGCAGCTGGGGGGGAAAGCAGTACTTC.

This chain links TRBV5-1 with TRBJ2-1, with 8 bases that match TRBD1. J was trimmed by 5 bases and V by 4 bases; bases with no gene match: 5. This CDR3 spans 14 amino acids. From germline, CDR1 is SGHRS and CDR2 YFSETQ. The CDR3 is CASSVQGADNEQFF. The CDR3 nucleotides are TGCGCCAGCAGCGTCCAGGGGGCGGACAATGAGCAGTTCTTC.

This clonotype has more than one count but fewer than ten. This chain uses TRBV11-2 with TRBJ2-1; 8 bases are shared with TRBD2. V lost 7 bases to trimming and J lost 12 bases; unmatched junction nucleotides: 14. Germline V lookup: CDR1 SGHAT, CDR2 FQNNGV. The CDR3 consists of 14 residues. CDR3 nucleotides: TGTGCCAGCATCGGGGAGCGGGGGACGGGAGGGCAGTTCTTC. Translation gives CASIGERGTGGQFF.

The chain combines TRBV6-2 or TRBV6-3 with TRBJ1-4; D is uncertain. Germline V lookup: CDR1 MNHEY, CDR2 SVGEGT. This CDR3 is 15 amino acids long. The V end was cut by 2 bases, the J end by 5 bases, with 12 bases between. Here the CDR3 reads CASSYETSGNEKLFF. The CDR3 DNA follows: TGTGCCAGCAGTTACGAGACAAGTGGAAATGAAAAACTGTTTTTT.

This chain joins TRBV19 and TRBJ2-1; 10 nucleotides line up with TRBD1. Germline trimming cut 5 bases from V and 6 bases from J; bases unmatched to any gene: 7. Germline CDR1 LNHDA, CDR2 SQIVND (reference sequence). This CDR3 comprises 15 residues. The CDR3 nucleotides read TGTGCCAGTAGTCGGGACAGGGGCCTTACCAATGAGCAGTTCTTC. Encoded protein: CASSRDRGLTNEQFF.

The gene calls are TRBV7-9 and TRBJ1-1; D call uncertain. The CDR3 consists of 11 residues. In germline, CDR1 is SEHNR, CDR2 FQNEAQ (reference sequence). Between the trimmed V and J ends, which lost 10 bases and 8 bases, there was a span of 14 bases. The CDR3 DNA reads TGTGCCACCAGAGCCCTGGGGGAAGCTTTCTTT. Translating gives CATRALGEAFF.